This T cell receptor (beta chain) was sequenced during a study of sequential checkpoint blockade in melanoma. In germline, CDR1 is SNHLY, CDR2 FYNNEI. There are 16 residues in the CDR3. Losses at the gene ends were 5 bases for V and 0 bases for J; bases not matched to a gene: 8. Sample treatment: randomized to nivolumab then ipilimumab (arm A) or the reverse (arm B). From thawed PBMCs, live CD3+CD8+ cells negative for CD19 and CD56 were sorted. This clone was detected only once. The protocol was immunoSEQ multiplex PCR, while the TCRdb copy is restricted to in-frame clones and leaves out a portion. The sample includes fewer than 35,000 clones, 75% to 90% seen only once; the top ten take approximately 23%.

The rearrangement links TRBV2 to TRBJ2-5; TRBD2 aligns across 8 bases. The material was CD8+ T cells sorted from blood (inferred from file names), obtained from a patient given nivolumab and ipilimumab in sequence. The receptor's source is a human donor with melanoma. CDR3 bases: TGTGCCAGCAGTCGAGGGACTAGACGATACCAAGAGACCCAGTACTTC. Amino acids: CASSRGTRRYQETQYF. Based on the CDR3 plus reference TRBV2 and TRBJ2-5, the full variable domain is EPEVTQTPSHQVTQMGQEVILRCVPISNHLYFYWYRQILGQKVEFLVSFYNNEISEKSEIFDDQFSVERPDGSNFTLKIRSTKLEDSAMYFCASSRGTRRYQETQYFGPGTRLLVL.